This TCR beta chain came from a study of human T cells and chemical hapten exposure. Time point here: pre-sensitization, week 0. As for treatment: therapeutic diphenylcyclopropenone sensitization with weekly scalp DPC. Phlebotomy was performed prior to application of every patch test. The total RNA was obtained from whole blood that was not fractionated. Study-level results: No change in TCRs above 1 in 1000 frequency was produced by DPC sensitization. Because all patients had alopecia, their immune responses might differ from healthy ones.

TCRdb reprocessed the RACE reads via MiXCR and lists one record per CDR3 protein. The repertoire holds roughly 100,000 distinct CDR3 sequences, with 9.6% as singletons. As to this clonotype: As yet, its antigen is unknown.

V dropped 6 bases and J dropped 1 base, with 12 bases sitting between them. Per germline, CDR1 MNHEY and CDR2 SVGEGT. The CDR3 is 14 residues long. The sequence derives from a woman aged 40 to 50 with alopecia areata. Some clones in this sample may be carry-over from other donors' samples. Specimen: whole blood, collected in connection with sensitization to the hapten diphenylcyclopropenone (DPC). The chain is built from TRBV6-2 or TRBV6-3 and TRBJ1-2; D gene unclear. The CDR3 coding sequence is TGTGCCAGCAGACCCGGCTTCCTTAACTATGGCTACACCTTC. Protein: CASRPGFLNYGYTF.